This passage covers 19 T cell receptor beta chains from one sample sequenced in a study of beta chain features in type 1 diabetes. Study results and caveats: Shorter TCRB CDR3s, moderately but significantly so, were found in Type 1 diabetes patients in all four CD4+ subsets.

The whole isolated RNA underwent reverse transcription, so sequencing captured expressed TCRB transcripts. Using immunoSEQ multiplex PCR, the repertoire was profiled, and TCRdb retains in-frame clones only, with some absent. In the table there are about 99,000 clones, 28% of which are singletons. The antigens these receptors bind are not known. The material sequenced was central memory CD4+ T cells from blood. The source is a woman aged 18-29 years with type 1 diabetes.

The chain carries TRBV5-4 and TRBJ1-1; D perhaps matches TRBD1 (5 bases). CDR1 is SGHNT, CDR2 YYREEE, per germline (reference sequence). The CDR3 totals 15 residues. The V and J ends lost 2 bases and 1 base respectively, with 12 bases between them. The CDR3 sequence is CASSLWGVANTEAFF. The CDR3 DNA sequence: TGTGCCAGCAGCTTATGGGGGGTAGCGAACACTGAAGCTTTCTTT.

V gene TRBV6-1 combines with J gene TRBJ2-1, with TRBD2 matching 8 bases. In germline, CDR1 is MNHNS, CDR2 SASEGT. V shed 6 bases, J shed 10 bases, and the junction held 8 bases outside the gene matches. The CDR3 runs to 13 residues. The CDR3 protein is CASRPGPGGEQFF. As DNA, the CDR3 is TGTGCCAGCAGGCCGGGACCGGGAGGGGAGCAGTTCTTC.

In this sample, this clone turned up a few times. V usage is TRBV28 and J usage is TRBJ1-2; 7 bases align to TRBD1. J gave up 6 bases and V 4 bases, and 8 bases lay outside the gene matches. The CDR3 runs to 14 residues. Germline V gene lookup returns CDR1 MDHEN and CDR2 SYDVKM. For the CDR3, the DNA is TGTGCCAGCAGTTCCGACAGGGTAGGTGATGGCTACACCTTC. Its translation: CASSSDRVGDGYTF.

The J gene is TRBJ2-3, the V gene TRBV28, with no clear D. The V gene's germline CDR1 is MDHEN and CDR2 SYDVKM. The V gene lost 4 bases and the J gene lost 2 bases, with 10 bases spanning the gap. The CDR3 is 14 residues long. CDR3 protein: CASSSRSNTDTQYF. CDR3 bases: TGTGCCAGCAGTTCCCGGTCGAACACAGATACGCAGTATTTT.

V is TRBV7-2 and J is TRBJ2-5; no firm D call. Trimming took off 3 bases at V and 1 base at J, with 9 bases between the two ends. The CDR3 sequence is 14 residues long. The germline V gene encodes CDR1 SGHTA and CDR2 FQGNSA. CDR3 in amino acids: CASSLSSFQETQYF. DNA of the CDR3: TGTGCCAGCAGCTTGTCCTCCTTCCAAGAGACCCAGTACTTC.

There are a few counts of this clone. This rearrangement joins TRBV7-8 to TRBJ2-1; 7 bases are shared with TRBD2. The CDR3 covers 19 residues. Germline-derived CDR1 and CDR2 are SGHVS and FQNEAQ. The trim removed 1 base at V and 8 bases at J, leaving 20 bases unmatched. The CDR3 spells CASSLEGRGVRTVHHEQFF. In DNA form, the CDR3 reads TGTGCCAGCAGCTTAGAAGGTCGGGGGGTTCGGACGGTCCATCATGAGCAGTTCTTC. Based on the CDR3 plus reference TRBV7-8 and TRBJ2-1, the full variable domain is GAGVSQSPRYKVAKRGQDVALRCDPISGHVSLFWYQQALGQGPEFLTYFQNEAQLDKSGLPSDRFFAERPEGSVSTLKIQRTQQEDSAVYLCASSLEGRGVRTVHHEQFFGPGTRLTVL.

This clone was observed a handful of times. The chain is built from TRBV4-2 and TRBJ2-1; TRBD2 aligns across 7 bases. Per germline, CDR1 LGHNA and CDR2 YNFKEQ. After removal of 0 bases from V and 2 bases from J, the junction contained 13 bases not matched to a gene. This CDR3 has 19 amino acids. The CDR3 protein is CASSQEGRGGSLAYNEQFF. The CDR3 region has the DNA TGTGCCAGCAGCCAAGAGGGGAGGGGCGGGAGCCTTGCCTACAATGAGCAGTTCTTC.

The rearrangement links TRBV9 to TRBJ2-3; no definite D call. V lost 0 bases and J lost 9, with 5 bases in between. CDR1 is SGDLS, CDR2 YYNGEE, per germline. The CDR3 has 11 residues. The CDR3 here is CASSVDQTQYF. CDR3 DNA: TGTGCCAGCAGCGTAGACCAGACGCAGTATTTT.

About this clone itself: The sample holds other DNA sequences that translate to the same CDR3. The V and J genes are TRBV6-1 and TRBJ1-5; D might be TRBD1 (6 bases). Trimming took 3 bases from V and 7 from J, leaving 13 bases between them. Germline V gene lookup returns CDR1 MNHNS and CDR2 SASEGT. CDR3 length equals 14 residues. CDR3 amino acids: CASSEAGAGQPQHF. CDR3 sequence (DNA): TGTGCCAGCAGTGAGGCAGGGGCAGGACAGCCCCAGCATTTT.

The gene calls are TRBV4-3 and TRBJ2-3; 7 positions match TRBD1. The germline CDR1 and CDR2 sequences are LGHNA and YSLEER. J lost 0 bases, V lost 2 bases, and 5 bases had no gene match. The CDR3 runs 16 residues. This chain's CDR3 is CASSQNDRASTDTQYF. The CDR3 DNA follows: TGCGCCAGCAGCCAAAATGACAGGGCCAGCACAGATACGCAGTATTTT.

V gene TRBV6-5 combines with J gene TRBJ2-1, with D uncertain. V was clipped by 6 bases and J by 8 bases, with 8 bases between them. Germline CDR1 MNHEY, CDR2 SVGAGI. The CDR3 is 11 residues long. The CDR3 DNA follows: TGTGCCAGCAGCGACTCATATGAGCAGTTCTTC. Amino acids: CASSDSYEQFF.

The chain has TRBV14 and TRBJ1-4, with D tentatively TRBD1 (5 bases). V lost 4 bases, J lost 7 bases, and 16 bases lay in between. Germline V lookup: CDR1 SGHDN, CDR2 FVKESK. This CDR3 has 15 residues. Here the CDR3 reads CASSPYLGGGEKLFF. DNA of the CDR3: TGTGCCAGCAGCCCCTACCTGGGGGGGGGTGAAAAACTGTTTTTT.

This clone was seen only a few times. The rearrangement joins TRBV18 to TRBJ2-7, with 9 bases lining up with TRBD2. This CDR3 spans 13 amino acids. J was trimmed by 6 bases and V by 6 bases; bases with no gene match: 6. The germline V gene encodes CDR1 KGHSH and CDR2 LQKENI. CDR3 DNA sequence: TGTGCCAGCTCCTTAGTAGCGGGAGTCGAGCAGTACGTC. The encoded protein is CASSLVAGVEQYV.

This chain uses TRBV10-1 with TRBJ2-2; perhaps TRBD1 as D (6 bases). The CDR3 is 15 amino acids. From germline, CDR1 is WNHNN and CDR2 SYGVQD (reference sequence). V lost 7 bases to trimming and J lost 0 bases, with 12 bases between them. CDR3 bases: TGCGCCAGCACAAAAGACAGGTCGAACACCGGGGAGCTGTTTTTT. Translated: CASTKDRSNTGELFF.

The chain combines TRBV9 with TRBJ2-7; D call uncertain. The CDR3 is 13 amino acids. Deletions cut 1 base from V and 6 bases from J, with 11 bases between. The germline gives CDR1 SGDLS, CDR2 YYNGEE. The CDR3 protein is CASSVFERGEQYF. The CDR3 region has the DNA TGTGCCAGCAGCGTATTCGAGCGAGGCGAGCAGTACTTC.

The chain links TRBV27 to TRBJ1-2; the match to TRBD1 covers 8 bases. V was pared by 6 bases and J by 5 bases, with 8 bases of the junction left unmatched. The CDR3 is 14 amino acids. The germline V gene has CDR1 MNHEY and CDR2 SMNVEV (reference sequence). The CDR3 DNA reads as TGTGCCAGCAGAGACAGGACAGGGCCGTATGGCTACACCTTC. Its protein product is CASRDRTGPYGYTF.

This clone was observed a few times. J is TRBJ2-1 and V is TRBV7-9, with D maybe TRBD2 (5 bases). The germline V and J ends were trimmed by 2 bases and 6 bases, with 8 bases remaining between them. Germline V lookup: CDR1 SEHNR, CDR2 FQNEAQ (reference sequence). CDR3 length: 13 amino acids. This chain's CDR3 is CASSLRTPNEQFF. The CDR3, as DNA: TGTGCCAGCAGCTTAAGGACTCCCAATGAGCAGTTCTTC.

The chain couples TRBV10-2 to TRBJ2-5; no reliable D call. Trimming took 3 bases from V and 5 from J, leaving 13 bases between them. The CDR3 runs to 14 residues. Germline lookup yields CDR1 WSHSY and CDR2 SAAADI. DNA for the CDR3: TGCGCCAGCAGTGAACTCTTAGCCGGGGAGACCCAGTACTTC. This translates into CASSELLAGETQYF.

This clone was seen once. The J gene is TRBJ1-2, the V gene TRBV5-1; the D gene is possibly TRBD1 (6 bases). Trimming left V 6 bases short and J 5 bases short, with 17 bases between. Germline lookup yields CDR1 SGHRS and CDR2 YFSETQ. The CDR3 length is 14 residues. The CDR3 coding sequence is TGCGCCAGCAATCAGCGGGGGCCTGGGTATGGCTACACCTTC. Protein sequence: CASNQRGPGYGYTF.